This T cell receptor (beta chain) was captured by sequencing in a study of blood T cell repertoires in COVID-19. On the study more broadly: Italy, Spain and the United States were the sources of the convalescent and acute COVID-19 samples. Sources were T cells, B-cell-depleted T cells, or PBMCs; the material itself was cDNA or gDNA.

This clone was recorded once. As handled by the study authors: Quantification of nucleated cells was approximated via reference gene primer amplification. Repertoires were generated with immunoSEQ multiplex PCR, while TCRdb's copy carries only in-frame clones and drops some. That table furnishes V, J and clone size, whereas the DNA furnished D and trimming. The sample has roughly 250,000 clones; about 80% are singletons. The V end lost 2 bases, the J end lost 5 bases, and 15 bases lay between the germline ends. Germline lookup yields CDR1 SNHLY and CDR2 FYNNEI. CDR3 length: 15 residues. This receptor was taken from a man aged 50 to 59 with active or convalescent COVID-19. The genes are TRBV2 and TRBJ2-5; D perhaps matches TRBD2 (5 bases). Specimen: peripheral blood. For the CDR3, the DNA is TGTGCCAGCAGTGAACAGGCCGCGGGTCTGGAGACCCAGTACTTC. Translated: CASSEQAAGLETQYF.